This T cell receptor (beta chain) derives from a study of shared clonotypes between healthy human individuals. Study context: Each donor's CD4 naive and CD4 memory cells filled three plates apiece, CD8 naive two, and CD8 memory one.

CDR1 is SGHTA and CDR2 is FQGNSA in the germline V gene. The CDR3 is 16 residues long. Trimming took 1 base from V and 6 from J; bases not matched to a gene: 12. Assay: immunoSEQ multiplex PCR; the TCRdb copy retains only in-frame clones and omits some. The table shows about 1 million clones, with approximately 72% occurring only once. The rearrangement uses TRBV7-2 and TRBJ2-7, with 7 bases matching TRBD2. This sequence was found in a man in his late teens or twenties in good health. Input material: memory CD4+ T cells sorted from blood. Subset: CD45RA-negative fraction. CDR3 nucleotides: TGTGCCAGCAGCTTAGGTTTGGGGGAGGGGCCCATCGAGCAGTACTTC. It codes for CASSLGLGEGPIEQYF. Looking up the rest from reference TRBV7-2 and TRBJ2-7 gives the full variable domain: GAGVSQSPSNKVTEKGKDVELRCDPISGHTALYWYRQSLGQGLEFLIYFQGNSAPDKSGLPSDRFSAERTGGSVSTLTIQRTQQEDSAVYLCASSLGLGEGPIEQYFGPGTRLTVT.